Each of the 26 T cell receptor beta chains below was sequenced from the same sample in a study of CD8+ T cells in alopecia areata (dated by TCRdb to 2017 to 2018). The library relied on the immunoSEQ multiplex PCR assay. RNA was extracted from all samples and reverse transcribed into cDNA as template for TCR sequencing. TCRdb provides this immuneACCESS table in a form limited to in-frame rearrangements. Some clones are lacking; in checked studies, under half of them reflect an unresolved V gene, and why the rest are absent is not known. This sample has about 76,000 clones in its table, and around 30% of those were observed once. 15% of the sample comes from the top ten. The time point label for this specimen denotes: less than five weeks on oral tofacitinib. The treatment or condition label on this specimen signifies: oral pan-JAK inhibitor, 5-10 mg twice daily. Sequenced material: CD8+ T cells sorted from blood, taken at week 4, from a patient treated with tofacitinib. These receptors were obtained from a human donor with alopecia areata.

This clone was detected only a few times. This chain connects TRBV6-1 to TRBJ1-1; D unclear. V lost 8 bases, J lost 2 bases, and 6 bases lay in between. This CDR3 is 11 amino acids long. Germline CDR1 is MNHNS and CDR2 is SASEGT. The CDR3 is CASRSNTEAFF. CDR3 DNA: TGTGCCAGCCGGAGTAACACTGAAGCTTTCTTT.

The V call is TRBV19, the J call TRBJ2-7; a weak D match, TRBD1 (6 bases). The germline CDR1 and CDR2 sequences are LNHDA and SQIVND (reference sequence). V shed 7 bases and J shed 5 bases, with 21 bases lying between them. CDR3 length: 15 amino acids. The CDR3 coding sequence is TGTGCCAGTACCCAAGGCAGGGGCCCAGGAAACGAGCAGTACTTC. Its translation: CASTQGRGPGNEQYF.

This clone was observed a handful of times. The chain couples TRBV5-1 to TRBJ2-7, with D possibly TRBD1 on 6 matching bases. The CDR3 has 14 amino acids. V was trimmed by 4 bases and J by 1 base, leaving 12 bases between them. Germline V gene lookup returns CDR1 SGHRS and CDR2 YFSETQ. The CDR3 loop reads CASSPGTNSYEQYF. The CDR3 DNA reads TGCGCCAGCAGCCCCGGGACAAATTCCTACGAGCAGTACTTC.

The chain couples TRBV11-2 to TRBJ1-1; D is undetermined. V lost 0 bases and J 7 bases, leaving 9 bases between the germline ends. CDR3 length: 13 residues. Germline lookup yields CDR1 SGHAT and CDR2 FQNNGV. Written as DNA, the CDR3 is TGTGCCAGCAGCTTAGATCGCAGCCTTGAAGCTTTCTTT. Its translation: CASSLDRSLEAFF.

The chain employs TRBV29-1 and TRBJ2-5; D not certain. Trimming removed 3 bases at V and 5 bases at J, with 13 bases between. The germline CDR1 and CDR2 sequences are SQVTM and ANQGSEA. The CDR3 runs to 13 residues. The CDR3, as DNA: TGCAGCGTTGATACAGATAATTGGGAGACCCAGTACTTC. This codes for CSVDTDNWETQYF. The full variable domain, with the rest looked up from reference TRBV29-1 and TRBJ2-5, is SAVISQKPSRDICQRGTSLTIQCQVDSQVTMMFWYRQQPGQSLTLIATANQGSEATYESGFVIDKFPISRPNLTFSTLTVSNMSPEDSSIYLCSVDTDNWETQYFGPGTRLLVL.

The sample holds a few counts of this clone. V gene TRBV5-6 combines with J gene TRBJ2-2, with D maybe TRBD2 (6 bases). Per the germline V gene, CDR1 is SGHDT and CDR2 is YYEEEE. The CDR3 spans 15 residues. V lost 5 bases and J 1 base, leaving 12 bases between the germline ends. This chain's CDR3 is CASRAGQVNTGELFF. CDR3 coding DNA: TGTGCCAGCAGGGCGGGGCAGGTGAACACCGGGGAGCTGTTTTTT.

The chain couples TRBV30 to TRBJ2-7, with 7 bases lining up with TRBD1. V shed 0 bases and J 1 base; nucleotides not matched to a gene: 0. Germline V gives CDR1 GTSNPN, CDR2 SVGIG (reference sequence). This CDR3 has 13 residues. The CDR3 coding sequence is TGTGCCTGGAGTGTGGGACAGTCCTACGAGCAGTACTTC. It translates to CAWSVGQSYEQYF. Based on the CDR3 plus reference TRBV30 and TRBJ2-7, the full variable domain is SQTIHQWPATLVQPVGSPLSLECTVEGTSNPNLYWYRQAAGRGLQLLFYSVGIGQISSEVPQNLSASRPQDRQFILSSKKLLLSDSGFYLCAWSVGQSYEQYFGPGTRLTVT.

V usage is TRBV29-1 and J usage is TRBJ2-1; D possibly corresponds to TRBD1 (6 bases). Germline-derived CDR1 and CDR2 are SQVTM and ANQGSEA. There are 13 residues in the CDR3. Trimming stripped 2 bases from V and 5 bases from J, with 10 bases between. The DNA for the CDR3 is TGCAGCGTTGAATACAGGGCTGACAATGAGCAGTTCTTC. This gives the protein CSVEYRADNEQFF.

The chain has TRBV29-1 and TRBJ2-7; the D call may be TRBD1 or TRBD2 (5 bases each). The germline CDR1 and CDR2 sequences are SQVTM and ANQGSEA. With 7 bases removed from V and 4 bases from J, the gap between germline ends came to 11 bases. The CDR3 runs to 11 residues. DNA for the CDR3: TGCAGCGCGGGACGGGCATACGAGCAGTACTTC. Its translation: CSAGRAYEQYF.

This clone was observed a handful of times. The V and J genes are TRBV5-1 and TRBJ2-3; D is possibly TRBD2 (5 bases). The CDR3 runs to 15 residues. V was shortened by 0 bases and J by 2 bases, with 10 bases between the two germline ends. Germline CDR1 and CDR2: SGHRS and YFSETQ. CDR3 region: CASSLELGPTDTQYF. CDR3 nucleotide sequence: TGCGCCAGCAGCTTGGAACTAGGTCCCACAGATACGCAGTATTTT.

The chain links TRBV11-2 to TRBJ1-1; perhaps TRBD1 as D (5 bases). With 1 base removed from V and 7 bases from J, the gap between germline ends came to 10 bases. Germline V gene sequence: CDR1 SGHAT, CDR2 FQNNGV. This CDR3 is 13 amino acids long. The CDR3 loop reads CASSLGGGVEAFF. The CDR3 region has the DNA TGTGCCAGCAGCTTAGGGGGAGGGGTTGAAGCTTTCTTT.

The CDR3 DNA reads TGCAGCGTTGAAGCTGGCGGAGAGGGTTTAGCGGAAGATACGCAGTATTTT. Its protein is CSVEAGGEGLAEDTQYF. The rearrangement uses TRBV29-1 and TRBJ2-3; a possible D gene is TRBD2 (6 bases). CDR3 length: 17 residues. Per germline, CDR1 SQVTM and CDR2 ANQGSEA. Trimming stripped 1 base from V and 5 bases from J, with 22 bases between.

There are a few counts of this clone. CDR3 sequence: CASSVASGSEYGELFF. CDR3 bases: TGTGCCAGCAGCGTAGCTTCCGGGAGCGAATACGGGGAGCTGTTTTTT. The chain uses TRBV9 and TRBJ2-2; tentative D call: TRBD2 (6 bases). This CDR3 has 16 amino acids. Looked up from germline, CDR1 is SGDLS and CDR2 is YYNGEE. Deletions cut 0 bases from V and 7 bases from J, with 16 bases between.

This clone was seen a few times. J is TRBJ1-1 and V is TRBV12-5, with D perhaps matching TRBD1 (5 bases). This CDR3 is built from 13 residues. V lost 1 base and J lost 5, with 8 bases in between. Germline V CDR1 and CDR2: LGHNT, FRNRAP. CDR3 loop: CASGLAGGTEAFF. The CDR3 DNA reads TGTGCTAGTGGTTTGGCGGGGGGGACTGAAGCTTTCTTT.

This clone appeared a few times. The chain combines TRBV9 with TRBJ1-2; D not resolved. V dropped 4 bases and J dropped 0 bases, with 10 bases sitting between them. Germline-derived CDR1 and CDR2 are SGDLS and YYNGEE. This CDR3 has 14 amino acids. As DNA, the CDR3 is TGTGCCAGCAGCCCGGTGGCCCCTAACTATGGCTACACCTTC. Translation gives CASSPVAPNYGYTF.

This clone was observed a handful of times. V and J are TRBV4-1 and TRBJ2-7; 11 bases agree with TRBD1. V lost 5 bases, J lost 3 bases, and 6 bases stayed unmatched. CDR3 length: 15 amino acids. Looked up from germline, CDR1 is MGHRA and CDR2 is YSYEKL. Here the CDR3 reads CASSTRTGGGYEQYF. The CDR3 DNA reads TGCGCCAGCAGCACGCGGACAGGGGGCGGCTACGAGCAGTACTTC.

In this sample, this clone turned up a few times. In nucleotides, the CDR3 is TGTGCCAGCAACCTAGACAGCACCTCCTACGAGCAGTACTTC. Encoded protein: CASNLDSTSYEQYF. The chain uses TRBV28 and TRBJ2-7; perhaps TRBD1 as D (5 bases). Germline CDR1 and CDR2: MDHEN and SYDVKM. V was shortened by 7 bases and J by 0 bases, with 13 bases between the two germline ends. The CDR3 length is 14 residues. Drawing the rest from reference TRBV28 and TRBJ2-7, the complete variable domain is DVKVTQSSRYLVKRTGEKVFLECVQDMDHENMFWYRQDPGLGLRLIYFSYDVKMKEKGDIPEGYSVSREKKERFSLILESASTNQTSMYLCASNLDSTSYEQYFGPGTRLTVT.

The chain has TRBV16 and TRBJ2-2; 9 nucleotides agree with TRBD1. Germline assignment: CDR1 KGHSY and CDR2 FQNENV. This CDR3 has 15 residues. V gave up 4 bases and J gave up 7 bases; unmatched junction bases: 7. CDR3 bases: TGTGCCAGCAGCCCCCGGACAGGGGCGAGCGGGGAGCTGTTTTTT. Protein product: CASSPRTGASGELFF.

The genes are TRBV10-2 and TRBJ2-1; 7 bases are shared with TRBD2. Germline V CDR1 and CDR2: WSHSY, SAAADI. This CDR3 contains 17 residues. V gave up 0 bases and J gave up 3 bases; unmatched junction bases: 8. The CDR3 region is CASSESGGEALYNEQFF. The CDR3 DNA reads TGCGCCAGCAGTGAGTCGGGAGGGGAAGCCCTCTACAATGAGCAGTTCTTC.

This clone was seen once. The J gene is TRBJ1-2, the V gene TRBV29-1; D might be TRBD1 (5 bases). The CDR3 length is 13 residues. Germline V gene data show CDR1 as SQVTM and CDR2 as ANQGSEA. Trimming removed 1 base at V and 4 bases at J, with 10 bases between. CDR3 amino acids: CSVEGRVAYGYTF. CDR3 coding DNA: TGCAGCGTTGAAGGCAGGGTGGCCTATGGCTACACCTTC.

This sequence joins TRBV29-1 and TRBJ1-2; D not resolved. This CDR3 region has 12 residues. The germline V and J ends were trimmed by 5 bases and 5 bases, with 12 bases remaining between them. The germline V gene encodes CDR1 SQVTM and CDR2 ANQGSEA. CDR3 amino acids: CSVIIGPYGYTF. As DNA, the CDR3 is TGCAGCGTTATAATTGGACCGTATGGCTACACCTTC. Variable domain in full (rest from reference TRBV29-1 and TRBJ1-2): SAVISQKPSRDICQRGTSLTIQCQVDSQVTMMFWYRQQPGQSLTLIATANQGSEATYESGFVIDKFPISRPNLTFSTLTVSNMSPEDSSIYLCSVIIGPYGYTFGSGTRLTVV.

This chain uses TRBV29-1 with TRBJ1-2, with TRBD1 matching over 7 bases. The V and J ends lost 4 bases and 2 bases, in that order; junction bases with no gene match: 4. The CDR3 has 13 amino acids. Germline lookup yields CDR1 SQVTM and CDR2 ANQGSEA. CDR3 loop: CSVVTGENYGYTF. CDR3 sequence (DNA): TGCAGCGTTGTAACAGGGGAAAACTATGGCTACACCTTC.

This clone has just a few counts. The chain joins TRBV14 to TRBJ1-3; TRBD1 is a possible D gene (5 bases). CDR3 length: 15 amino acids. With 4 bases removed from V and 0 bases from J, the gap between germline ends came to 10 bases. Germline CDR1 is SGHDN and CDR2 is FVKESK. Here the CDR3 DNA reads TGTGCCAGCAGCCTACCGGGGGGCTCTGGAAACACCATATATTTT. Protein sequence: CASSLPGGSGNTIYF.

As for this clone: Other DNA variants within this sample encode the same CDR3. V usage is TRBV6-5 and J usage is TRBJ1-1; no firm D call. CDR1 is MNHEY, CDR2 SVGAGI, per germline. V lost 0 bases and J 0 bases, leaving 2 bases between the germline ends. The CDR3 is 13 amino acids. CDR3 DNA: TGTGCCAGCAGTTACTCAGTGAACACTGAAGCTTTCTTT. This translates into CASSYSVNTEAFF.

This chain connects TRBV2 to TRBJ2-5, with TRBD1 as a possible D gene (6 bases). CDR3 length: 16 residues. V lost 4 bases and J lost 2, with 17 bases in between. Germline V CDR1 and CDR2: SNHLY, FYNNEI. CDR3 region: CASSAAYTGWQETQYF. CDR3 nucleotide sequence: TGTGCCAGCAGTGCGGCTTACACAGGGTGGCAAGAGACCCAGTACTTC.

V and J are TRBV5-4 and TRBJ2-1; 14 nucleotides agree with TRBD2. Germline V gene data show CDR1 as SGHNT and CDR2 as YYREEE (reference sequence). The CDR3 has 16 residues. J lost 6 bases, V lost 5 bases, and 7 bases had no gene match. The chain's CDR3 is CASRIGTSGRLNEQFF. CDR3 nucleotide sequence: TGTGCCAGCAGAATAGGGACTAGCGGGAGACTCAATGAGCAGTTCTTC. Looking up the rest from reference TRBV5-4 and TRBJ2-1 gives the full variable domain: ETGVTQSPTHLIKTRGQQVTLRCSSQSGHNTVSWYQQALGQGPQFIFQYYREEENGRGNFPPRFSGLQFPNYSSELNVNALELDDSALYLCASRIGTSGRLNEQFFGPGTRLTVL.